The rows below give T cell receptor beta chains drawn from one sample of a study of blood T cell repertoires in COVID-19. Assay used: immunoSEQ multiplex PCR; TCRdb lists only in-frame clones, some missing. The sample shows 200,000 to 300,000 clones, less than 90% of them seen only once. Material: peripheral blood. Source of these receptors: a man aged 55 to 70 with acute or convalescent COVID-19. The CDR3 runs from the conserved cysteine through the conserved F or W. The D gene is left open where the match is weak. Only some rows state a clone size, as once, few, many or a class for expanded clones.

size: .
J: TRBJ2-7
length: 14
D: TRBD2
V: TRBV5-1
DNA: TGCGCCAGCAGCTTTACTAGCGACTCCTACGAGCAGTACTTC
CDR3: CASSFTSDSYEQYF

size: few
J: TRBJ2-1
length: 14
D: TRBD2
V: TRBV6-2/TRBV6-3
DNA: TGTGCCAGCAGTTCCAGACTAGCGGGGGATGAGCAGTTCTTC
CDR3: CASSSRLAGDEQFF

size: .
J: TRBJ2-5
length: 14
D: TRBD2
V: TRBV29-1
DNA: TGCAGCGTTGCTCTAGCGGGGGTGAGGGAGACCCAGTACTTC
CDR3: CSVALAGVRETQYF

size: .
J: TRBJ1-5
length: 15
D: .
V: TRBV10-3
DNA: TGTGCCATCAGCATGGGTGACACAAGCAATCAGCCCCAGCATTTT
CDR3: CAISMGDTSNQPQHF

size: .
J: TRBJ1-4
length: 14
D: TRBD1
V: TRBV27
DNA: TGTGCCAGCGGAAACAGGGGAAGTAATGAAAAACTGTTTTTT
CDR3: CASGNRGSNEKLFF

size: few
J: TRBJ1-1
length: 14
D: .
V: TRBV27
DNA: TGTGCCAGCAGTCCTGGGTCGGGGAACACTGAAGCTTTCTTT
CDR3: CASSPGSGNTEAFF

size: .
J: TRBJ2-2
length: 17
D: TRBD2
V: TRBV5-4
DNA: TGTGCCAGCAGCACCTGGCTAGCGGGGCCTCCCACCGGGGAGCTGTTTTTT
CDR3: CASSTWLAGPPTGELFF

size: .
J: TRBJ1-5
length: 17
D: TRBD1
V: TRBV6-2/TRBV6-3
DNA: TGTGCCAGCAGCGGTGTGCGACAGGGGGCAGTTAATCAGCCCCAGCATTTT
CDR3: CASSGVRQGAVNQPQHF

size: .
J: TRBJ1-3
length: 16
D: TRBD1
V: TRBV14
DNA: TGTGCCAGCAGGACTACAGGGGGCGCGGATGGAAACACCATATATTTT
CDR3: CASRTTGGADGNTIYF

size: .
J: TRBJ1-1
length: 13
D: .
V: TRBV6-5
DNA: TGTGCCAGCAGTTTACAGGAGCAACTTGAAGCTTTCTTT
CDR3: CASSLQEQLEAFF

size: .
J: TRBJ1-2
length: 13
D: TRBD1
V: TRBV28
DNA: TGTGCCAGCAGTTGGGGACAGGGGATCGCCTACACCTTC
CDR3: CASSWGQGIAYTF

size: .
J: TRBJ2-7
length: 15
D: TRBD1
V: TRBV19
DNA: TGTGCCAGTAGTTTTAGTGGGACAGGGGCCTACGAGCAGTACTTC
CDR3: CASSFSGTGAYEQYF

size: .
J: TRBJ2-7
length: 15
D: .
V: TRBV10-3
DNA: TGTGCCATCAGTGACGGGACACGGACTGGGTCCGAGCAGTACTTC
CDR3: CAISDGTRTGSEQYF

size: .
J: TRBJ1-1
length: 15
D: TRBD1
V: TRBV7-2
DNA: TGTGCCAGCAGCTTCCGGACAGGCAGAAGGACTGAAGCTTTCTTT
CDR3: CASSFRTGRRTEAFF

size: .
J: TRBJ2-2
length: 16
D: .
V: TRBV7-9
DNA: TGTGCCAGCAGTACCGCCGCGGGACAGCCGTACGGGGAGCTGTTTTTT
CDR3: CASSTAAGQPYGELFF

size: .
J: TRBJ2-3
length: 15
D: TRBD2
V: TRBV28
DNA: TGTGCCAGCAGCACCGCTAGCGGGAGCCCAGATACGCAGTATTTT
CDR3: CASSTASGSPDTQYF

size: .
J: TRBJ1-2
length: 12
D: .
V: TRBV7-9
DNA: TGTGCCACCTTACCGGAGGACGATGGCTACACCTTC
CDR3: CATLPEDDGYTF

size: few
J: TRBJ2-3
length: 12
D: .
V: TRBV29-1
DNA: TGCAGCGGGGAAACTAGGGCGGATACGCAGTATTTT
CDR3: CSGETRADTQYF

size: .
J: TRBJ2-1
length: 14
D: .
V: TRBV7-2
DNA: TGTGCCAGCAGCCCCCGGGACTTTTACAATGAGCAGTTCTTC
CDR3: CASSPRDFYNEQFF

size: once
J: TRBJ2-3
length: 15
D: .
V: TRBV5-1
DNA: TGCGCCAGCAGCTTGGACCCAGGAGCGGCAGATACGCAGTATTTT
CDR3: CASSLDPGAADTQYF

size: once
J: TRBJ1-5
length: 16
D: .
V: TRBV19
DNA: TGTGCCAGTAGTAGAAGACAGCCTCATGAGAATCAGCCCCAGCATTTT
CDR3: CASSRRQPHENQPQHF

size: .
J: TRBJ1-1
length: 15
D: TRBD1
V: TRBV6-5
DNA: TGTGCCAGCAGTCCGTGGACAGGGGTAGGCACTGAAGCTTTCTTT
CDR3: CASSPWTGVGTEAFF

size: .
J: TRBJ1-2
length: 16
D: .
V: TRBV5-6
DNA: TGTGCCAGCAGCTTGGACCTTACAGGGTTCCTTTATGGCTACACCTTC
CDR3: CASSLDLTGFLYGYTF

size: .
J: TRBJ2-1
length: 13
D: .
V: TRBV7-3
DNA: TGTGCCAGCAGCACGACAGGTTACAATGAGCAGTTCTTC
CDR3: CASSTTGYNEQFF

size: .
J: TRBJ1-1
length: 12
D: .
V: TRBV6-5
DNA: TGTGCCAGCGGACTTCCCAACACTGAAGCTTTCTTT
CDR3: CASGLPNTEAFF

size: .
J: TRBJ2-1
length: 14
D: TRBD1
V: TRBV28
DNA: TGTGCCAGCAGTTCGGGACAGGGGGCCGGTGAGCAGTTCTTC
CDR3: CASSSGQGAGEQFF

size: once
J: TRBJ2-7
length: 15
D: .
V: TRBV6-5
DNA: TGTGCCAGCAGTTACTCGACTAAGGGCACCTACGAGCAGTACTTC
CDR3: CASSYSTKGTYEQYF

size: .
J: TRBJ2-5
length: 20
D: TRBD2
V: TRBV4-1
DNA: TGCGCCAGCAGCCCCATCATTGGGACTAGCGGGAGGGCCTACTGGGAGACCCAGTACTTC
CDR3: CASSPIIGTSGRAYWETQYF

size: .
J: TRBJ2-1
length: 17
D: TRBD2
V: TRBV5-1
DNA: TGCGCCAGCAGCTTGAGGACGGTAGCGGGGGGTTACAATGAGCAGTTCTTC
CDR3: CASSLRTVAGGYNEQFF

size: .
J: TRBJ2-3
length: 17
D: TRBD1
V: TRBV2
DNA: TGTGCCAGCAGTGAAGGACAGGGGGCCCGAAGCACAGATACGCAGTATTTT
CDR3: CASSEGQGARSTDTQYF

size: .
J: TRBJ1-5
length: 16
D: .
V: TRBV21-1
DNA: TGTGCCAGCAGCAAAGTGGAAGGGGGCACTTATCAGCCCCAGCATTTT
CDR3: CASSKVEGGTYQPQHF

size: .
J: TRBJ1-1
length: 15
D: .
V: TRBV19
DNA: TGTGCCAGTAGTATTTCTCGGGGTATGAACACTGAAGCTTTCTTT
CDR3: CASSISRGMNTEAFF

size: .
J: TRBJ1-1
length: 14
D: .
V: TRBV4-1
DNA: TGCGCCAGCAGCTCCCAGGAGCGGGGGGCGACGGCTTTCTTT
CDR3: CASSSQERGATAFF

size: few
J: TRBJ2-7
length: 14
D: TRBD1
V: TRBV7-3
DNA: TGTGCCAGCAGCTCGACAGGGTACGCGAGTGAGCAGTACTTC
CDR3: CASSSTGYASEQYF

size: .
J: TRBJ1-1
length: 15
D: .
V: TRBV19
DNA: TGTGCCAGTAGTATACACCGGGGGGGATCCCCTGAAGCTTTCTTT
CDR3: CASSIHRGGSPEAFF

size: .
J: TRBJ1-5
length: 12
D: .
V: TRBV6-1
DNA: TGTGCCAGCAGTGGCGGGGTCCAGCCCCAGCATTTT
CDR3: CASSGGVQPQHF

size: .
J: TRBJ2-5
length: 18
D: TRBD1
V: TRBV28
DNA: TGTGCCAGCAGTACCAAAAGGTCCTCCGAGACAGGGGCCTGGACCCAGTACTTC
CDR3: CASSTKRSSETGAWTQYF

size: few
J: TRBJ1-3
length: 16
D: .
V: TRBV5-1
DNA: TGCGCCAGCAGCTTGGCTACAGGCCCCACTGGAAACACCATATATTTT
CDR3: CASSLATGPTGNTIYF

size: .
J: TRBJ1-1
length: 14
D: .
V: TRBV29-1
DNA: TGCAGCGGCGAATCGTGGGGGCAGAAGACTGAAGCTTTCTTT
CDR3: CSGESWGQKTEAFF

size: .
J: TRBJ2-7
length: 14
D: .
V: TRBV5-4
DNA: TGTGCCAGCAGAGCCGACAGGAGCACCTACGAGCAGTACTTC
CDR3: CASRADRSTYEQYF

size: .
J: TRBJ2-2
length: 16
D: .
V: TRBV11-3
DNA: TGTGCCAGCAGTCTTAGGGGCAGGAACAACACCGGGGAGCTGTTTTTT
CDR3: CASSLRGRNNTGELFF

size: .
J: TRBJ2-3
length: 14
D: .
V: TRBV13
DNA: TGTGCCAGCAGCTTGCGACTCCTCACAGATACGCAGTATTTT
CDR3: CASSLRLLTDTQYF

size: .
J: TRBJ1-5
length: 14
D: TRBD1
V: TRBV11-1
DNA: TGTGCCAGCAGCTCGGACAGGGGTGGGCAGCCCCAGCATTTT
CDR3: CASSSDRGGQPQHF

size: .
J: TRBJ2-3
length: 17
D: TRBD2
V: TRBV3-1/TRBV3-2
DNA: TGTGCCAGCAGCCAAGATAGACTAGCGGGGACAGTAGATACGCAGTATTTT
CDR3: CASSQDRLAGTVDTQYF

size: .
J: TRBJ1-1
length: 13
D: .
V: TRBV14
DNA: TGTGCCAGCAGCCATCAATCGAACACTGAAGCTTTCTTT
CDR3: CASSHQSNTEAFF